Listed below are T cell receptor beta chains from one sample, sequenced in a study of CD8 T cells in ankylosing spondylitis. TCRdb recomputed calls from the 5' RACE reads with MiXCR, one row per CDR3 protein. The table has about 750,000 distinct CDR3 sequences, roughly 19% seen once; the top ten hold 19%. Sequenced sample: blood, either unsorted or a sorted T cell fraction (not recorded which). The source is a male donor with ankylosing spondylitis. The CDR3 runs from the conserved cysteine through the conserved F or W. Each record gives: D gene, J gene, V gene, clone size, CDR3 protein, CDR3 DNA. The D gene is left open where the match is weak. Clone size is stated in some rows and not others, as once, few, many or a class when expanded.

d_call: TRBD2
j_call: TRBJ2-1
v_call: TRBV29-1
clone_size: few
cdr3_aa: CSVALRESSYNEQFF
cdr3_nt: TGCAGCGTTGCTTTGCGGGAGAGCTCCTACAATGAGCAGTTCTTC

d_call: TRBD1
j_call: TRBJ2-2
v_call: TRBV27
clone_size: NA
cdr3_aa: CASSPDRVEFELFF
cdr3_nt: TGTGCCAGCAGTCCTGACAGGGTTGAGTTCGAGCTGTTTTTT

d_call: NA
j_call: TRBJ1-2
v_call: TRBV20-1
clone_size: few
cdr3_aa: CSALRGGGQSLYGYTF
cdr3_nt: TGCAGTGCTCTGAGAGGGGGGGGCCAGTCCCTTTATGGCTACACCTTC

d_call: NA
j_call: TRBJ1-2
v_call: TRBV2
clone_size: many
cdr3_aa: CASRVRGHGYTF
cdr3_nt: TGTGCCAGCAGGGTCAGGGGACATGGCTACACCTTC

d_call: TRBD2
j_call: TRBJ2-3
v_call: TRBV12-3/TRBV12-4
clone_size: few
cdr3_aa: CASRPRLAASTDTQYF
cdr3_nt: TGTGCCAGCAGACCTAGACTAGCGGCTAGCACAGATACGCAGTATTTT

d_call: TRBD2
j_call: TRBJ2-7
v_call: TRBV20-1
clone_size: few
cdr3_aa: CSASQLAGAQYEQYF
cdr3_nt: TGCAGTGCTAGCCAACTAGCGGGAGCTCAGTACGAGCAGTACTTC

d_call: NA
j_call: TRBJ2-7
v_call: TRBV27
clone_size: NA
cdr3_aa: CASSFGQGISYEQYF
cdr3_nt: TGTGCCAGCAGTTTTGGGCAGGGAATTTCCTACGAGCAGTACTTC

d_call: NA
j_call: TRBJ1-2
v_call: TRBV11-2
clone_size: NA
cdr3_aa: CASSLDGGLGKYGYTF
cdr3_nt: TGTGCCAGCAGCTTAGATGGGGGGTTGGGGAAATATGGCTACACCTTC

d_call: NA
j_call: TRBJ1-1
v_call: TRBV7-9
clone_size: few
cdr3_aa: CASRSYGDDTEAFF
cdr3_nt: TGTGCCAGCAGATCATACGGGGACGATACTGAAGCTTTCTTT

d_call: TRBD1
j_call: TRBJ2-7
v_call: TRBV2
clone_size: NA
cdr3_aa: CASSRGQGSGDEQYF
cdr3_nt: TGTGCCAGCAGCCGGGGACAGGGGAGTGGGGACGAGCAGTACTTC

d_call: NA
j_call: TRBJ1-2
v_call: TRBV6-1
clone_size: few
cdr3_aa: CASSSDSSRGYTF
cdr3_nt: TGTGCCAGCAGCTCAGACAGTTCGAGAGGCTACACCTTC

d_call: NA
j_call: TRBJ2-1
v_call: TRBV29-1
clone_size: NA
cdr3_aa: CSVRTVFSSYNEQFF
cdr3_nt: TGCAGCGTTCGGACAGTCTTTAGCTCCTACAATGAGCAGTTCTTC

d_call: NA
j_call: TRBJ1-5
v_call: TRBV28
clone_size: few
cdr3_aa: CASTFRRGLNQPQHF
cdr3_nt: TGTGCCAGCACCTTTCGGAGGGGCCTCAATCAGCCCCAGCATTTT

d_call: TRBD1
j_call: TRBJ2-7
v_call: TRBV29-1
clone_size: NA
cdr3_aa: CSVSETGLPHEQYF
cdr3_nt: TGCAGCGTTTCCGAGACAGGGCTACCCCACGAGCAGTACTTC

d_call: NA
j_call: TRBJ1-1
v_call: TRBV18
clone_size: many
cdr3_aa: CASSPTATNTEAFF
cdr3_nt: TGTGCCAGCTCACCCACAGCGACGAACACTGAAGCTTTCTTT

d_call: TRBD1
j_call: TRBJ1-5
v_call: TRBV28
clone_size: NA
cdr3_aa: CASSSYGTGGFWQPQHF
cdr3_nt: TGTGCCAGCAGTTCCTACGGGACAGGGGGATTTTGGCAGCCCCAGCATTTT

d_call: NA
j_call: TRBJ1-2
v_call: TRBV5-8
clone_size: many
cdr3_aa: CASSLVGGTNYGYTF
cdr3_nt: TGTGCCAGCAGCTTGGTGGGAGGCACTAACTATGGCTACACCTTC

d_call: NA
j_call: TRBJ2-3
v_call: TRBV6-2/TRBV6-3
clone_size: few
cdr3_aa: CASSYSPTNPTDTQYF
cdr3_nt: TGTGCCAGCAGTTACAGCCCAACTAACCCTACAGATACGCAGTATTTT

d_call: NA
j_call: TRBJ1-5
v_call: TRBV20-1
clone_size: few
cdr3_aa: CSAGGGIYSNQPQHF
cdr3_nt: TGCAGTGCTGGCGGAGGGATTTATAGCAATCAGCCCCAGCATTTT

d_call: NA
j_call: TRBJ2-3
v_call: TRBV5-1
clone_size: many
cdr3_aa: CASSLDGYSTDTQYF
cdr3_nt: TGCGCCAGCAGCTTGGACGGGTATAGCACAGATACGCAGTATTTT

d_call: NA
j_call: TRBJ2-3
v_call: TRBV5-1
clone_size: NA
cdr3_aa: CASSKQGTTDTQYF
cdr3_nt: TGCGCCAGCAGCAAACAGGGAACCACAGATACGCAGTATTTT

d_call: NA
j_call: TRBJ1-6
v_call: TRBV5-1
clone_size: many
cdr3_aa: CASSLRASPSPLHF
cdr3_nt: TGCGCCAGCAGCCTCAGGGCCAGTCCTTCACCCCTCCACTTT